This entry concerns a single TCR beta chain. This sample was included in a study of blood T cell repertoires in COVID-19. Sequenced by immunoSEQ multiplex PCR; TCRdb stores in-frame clones only, minus some. The sample has under 400,000 clones, over 75% seen once. The sequencing sample was made of PBMCs or T cells enriched from blood (not recorded which). The source of this sequence is a man aged 40-49 years in a cohort exposed to, infected with or recovered from COVID-19 (not recorded which).

The CDR3 DNA reads TGTGCCAGCAGCACCCGACAGGGGCTTGAAGCTTTCTTT. It translates to CASSTRQGLEAFF. The rearrangement uses TRBV5-6 and TRBJ1-1, with 8 bases aligning to TRBD1. This CDR3 has 13 residues. Trimming took 4 bases from V and 7 from J; bases not matched to a gene: 6. Germline CDR1 reads SGHDT; CDR2 reads YYEEEE.